This T cell receptor beta chain was recorded in a study of CD8 T cells in Susac syndrome. Study-level points and caveats: It was acknowledged in the study that the number of individuals who were included in its TCR sequencing and HLA analysis was relatively small.

Random hexamers were used to reverse transcribe about 0.45 to 1 ug of RNA. A multiplex approach, immunoSEQ multiplex PCR, amplified TCR beta CDR3 across 54 Vbeta and 13 Jbeta. TCRdb analysed the immunoSEQ multiplex PCR reads with MiXCR anew, one entry per CDR3 protein. The data hold fewer than 200,000 distinct CDR3 sequences, with around 90% observed a single time. Trimming at V came to 6 bases and at J to 7 bases, leaving 3 bases not matched to a gene. The CDR3 totals 13 residues. Per the germline V gene, CDR1 is MNHNS and CDR2 is SASEGT. Sequencing targeted TCR beta in T cells from blood (CD8+ and CD4+). Details on this clonotype: Its target is not known.

This sequence originates from a human donor with Susac syndrome. The sequenced sample consisted of CD4+ T cells from PBMCs. The rearrangement links TRBV6-1 to TRBJ2-3; 11 bases fit TRBD1. CDR3 nucleotide sequence: TGTGCCAGCAGGGGGGACAGGGGGAATACGCAGTATTTT. It encodes CASRGDRGNTQYF.